There are a few counts of the clone carrying this T cell receptor (beta chain). This sample stems from a study of blood T cell repertoires in COVID-19. Overall study context: T cells, B-cell-depleted T cells, or PBMCs supplied cDNA or gDNA.

Germline V CDR1 and CDR2: LGHNA, YNFKEQ. The V end was cut by 0 bases, the J end by 1 base, with 18 bases between. The CDR3 consists of 18 residues. Generated by immunoSEQ multiplex PCR, the TCRdb table keeps only in-frame clones and is missing some. The repertoire holds about 81,000 clones, with around 89% as singletons. The clonotype comes from a man between 65 and 85 years old with active or convalescent COVID-19. Sequencing input: peripheral blood. The chain couples TRBV4-2 to TRBJ1-2; D perhaps matches TRBD1 (5 bases). Here the CDR3 DNA reads TGTGCCAGCAGCCAAGAATTCGGTCTTATGGGGCTTAACTATGGCTACACCTTC. The encoded protein is CASSQEFGLMGLNYGYTF.